The 6 T cell receptor beta chains given below trace back to one sample, sequenced in a study of blood T cell repertoires in COVID-19. Repertoires were generated with immunoSEQ multiplex PCR, while TCRdb's copy carries only in-frame clones and drops some. In the table there are about 150,000 clones, around 84% of which are singletons. What was sequenced was PBMCs or T cells enriched from blood (not recorded which). Receptor source: a woman aged 45 to 65 who had recovered from COVID-19.

The J gene is TRBJ1-1, the V gene TRBV28; TRBD1 is a possible D gene (5 bases). Trimming left V 4 bases short and J 1 base short, with 10 bases between. Germline CDR1 MDHEN, CDR2 SYDVKM. The CDR3 length is 14 residues. CDR3 nucleotide sequence: TGTGCCAGCAGTTGGGGTACAGGGAACACTGAAGCTTTCTTT. It codes for CASSWGTGNTEAFF.

The chain links TRBV6-5 to TRBJ1-1; D not certain. Germline-derived CDR1 and CDR2 are MNHEY and SVGAGI. V was clipped by 2 bases and J by 3 bases, with 16 bases between them. CDR3 length: 16 amino acids. The CDR3, as DNA: TGTGCCAGCAGTTACAAACCGGGAAGTTGGGACACTGAAGCTTTCTTT. It translates to CASSYKPGSWDTEAFF.

The chain has TRBV7-2 and TRBJ2-4, with D perhaps matching TRBD2 (5 bases). Looked up from germline, CDR1 is SGHTA and CDR2 is FQGNSA. This CDR3 is 13 amino acids long. Trimming took off 8 bases at V and 0 bases at J, with 8 bases between the two ends. DNA for the CDR3: TGTGCCAGCGTGAGGGTAGCCAAAAACATTCAGTACTTC. Residues: CASVRVAKNIQYF.

The chain has TRBV4-2 and TRBJ2-2; 12 bases fit TRBD2. The CDR3 runs 17 residues. Germline V gene sequence: CDR1 LGHNA, CDR2 YNFKEQ. V gave up 1 base and J gave up 6 bases; unmatched junction bases: 6. The CDR3 here is CASSQGPSGGAAGELFF. CDR3 in DNA: TGTGCCAGCAGCCAAGGACCTAGCGGGGGGGCGGCCGGGGAGCTGTTTTTT.

This chain joins TRBV9 and TRBJ2-7; 10 nucleotides line up with TRBD1. The length of the CDR3 is 16 residues. The trim removed 4 bases at V and 7 bases at J, leaving 14 bases unmatched. Germline lookup yields CDR1 SGDLS and CDR2 YYNGEE. CDR3 amino acids: CASSRKRGQGDSEQYF. CDR3 DNA: TGTGCCAGCAGCCGAAAACGTGGACAGGGGGATAGTGAGCAGTACTTC.

V and J are TRBV9 and TRBJ1-1; D is unclear. Germline-derived CDR1 and CDR2 are SGDLS and YYNGEE. Trimming pared 4 bases from V and 1 base from J, leaving 11 bases between. This CDR3 contains 14 residues. CDR3 DNA sequence: TGTGCCAGCAGCCCGCGACCAGGGAACACTGAAGCTTTCTTT. This sequence encodes CASSPRPGNTEAFF.